The 21 T cell receptor beta chains below come from one sample, sequenced in a study of monozygotic twins with inflammatory bowel disease. Reanalyzing the 5' RACE reads, TCRdb keeps one entry per CDR3 protein, without DNA. Its listing shows a few hundred thousand distinct CDR3 sequences. Material: blood. The source is a human donor with ulcerative colitis or Crohn's disease, or a healthy co-twin of an affected twin (not recorded which).

The V call is TRBV18, the J call TRBJ1-4. Germline CDR1 KGHSH, CDR2 LQKENI. There are 14 residues in the CDR3. The CDR3 loop is CASSPGLGDEKLFF.

The chain has TRBV5-1 and TRBJ2-5; without DNA, the TCRdb call of TRBD2 cannot be checked. CDR1 SGHRS and CDR2 YFSETQ come from the germline V gene. This CDR3 is 16 amino acids long. CDR3: CASSTASGGIQETQYF.

The V gene is TRBV27, the J gene TRBJ1-6; with no DNA, the TCRdb D assignment of TRBD1 cannot be verified. CDR1 is MNHEY and CDR2 is SMNVEV in the germline V gene (reference sequence). The CDR3 extends over 15 amino acids. Here the CDR3 reads CASTPSRSYNSPLHF.

The chain combines TRBV2 with TRBJ2-1. This CDR3 spans 16 amino acids. Germline V gene sequence: CDR1 SNHLY, CDR2 FYNNEI. The CDR3 region is CASRAQSGGSYNEQFF.

The chain combines TRBV12-3 or TRBV12-4 with TRBJ1-1. The CDR3 sequence is 13 residues long. The CDR3 sequence is CASSFYLSKEAFF.

The V gene is TRBV7-6, the J gene TRBJ2-1. CDR3 length: 15 residues. Germline loops: CDR1 SGHVS, CDR2 FNYEAQ. CDR3 sequence reads: CASSSIYSDGNEQFF.

The J gene is TRBJ2-1, the V gene TRBV19; TCRdb picks TRBD1, but there is no DNA to check that call. This CDR3 has 18 amino acids. Germline CDR1 is LNHDA and CDR2 is SQIVND (reference sequence). The CDR3 spells CASSTLGSWRSSYNEQFF.

This chain connects TRBV20-1 to TRBJ1-5. The CDR3 has 15 residues. Per the germline V gene, CDR1 is DFQATT and CDR2 is SNEGSKA (reference sequence). The CDR3 loop is CSARDPARIDRPQHF.

The chain links TRBV5-1 to TRBJ2-2; absent DNA, TCRdb's TRBD1 call cannot be checked. The germline V gene encodes CDR1 SGHRS and CDR2 YFSETQ. CDR3 length: 16 residues. The CDR3 spells CASSLVAPSVEGELFF.

V and J are TRBV5-1 and TRBJ2-5; TCRdb reports TRBD1, a call that lacks DNA to check it against. The CDR3 is made up of 13 amino acids. Germline loops: CDR1 SGHRS, CDR2 YFSETQ. The CDR3 region is CASSWPGRETQYF.

J is TRBJ1-1 and V is TRBV7-9; TCRdb picks TRBD1, but there is no DNA to check that call. The germline gives CDR1 SEHNR, CDR2 FQNEAQ (reference sequence). CDR3 size: 13 residues. CDR3 residues: CASNGQGNTEAFF.

The CDR3 region is CASSFTHAAYGYTF. This chain links TRBV6-5 with TRBJ1-2. Per germline, CDR1 MNHEY and CDR2 SVGAGI. The CDR3 loop spans 14 amino acids.

The gene calls are TRBV6-1 and TRBJ1-5. CDR3 length equals 15 residues. Germline CDR1 is MNHNS and CDR2 is SASEGT. This CDR3 reads CASTYAAGSNQPQHF.

The rearrangement links TRBV18 to TRBJ2-1; TCRdb selects TRBD2, and the lack of DNA leaves this call unchecked. Germline V gene data show CDR1 as KGHSH and CDR2 as LQKENI. The CDR3 loop spans 14 amino acids. The CDR3 sequence is CASSQDLMGSEQFF.

The V call is TRBV7-9, the J call TRBJ1-4. The CDR3 runs 14 residues. CDR1 SEHNR and CDR2 FQNEAQ come from the germline V gene (reference sequence). The CDR3: CASSFWQGGEKLFF. The complete variable domain, with remaining parts taken from reference TRBV7-9 and TRBJ1-4, reads DTGVSQNPRHKITKRGQNVTFRCDPISEHNRLYWYRQTLGQGPEFLTYFQNEAQLEKSRLLSDRFSAERPKGSFSTLEIQRTEQGDSAMYLCASSFWQGGEKLFFGSGTQLSVL.

This sequence joins TRBV5-1 and TRBJ1-5; TCRdb picks TRBD1, but there is no DNA to check that call. CDR3 length: 15 residues. Germline-derived CDR1 and CDR2 are SGHRS and YFSETQ. The CDR3 loop is CASSLRRVSNQPQHF.

This chain joins TRBV20-1 and TRBJ2-7; TCRdb's D call of TRBD2 is untestable without DNA. Germline loops: CDR1 DFQATT, CDR2 SNEGSKA (reference sequence). CDR3 length: 13 residues. The CDR3 protein is CSASPRPSYEQYF.

The V and J genes are TRBV24-1 and TRBJ1-2; TCRdb proposes TRBD1, but this gene call is untestable without DNA. Germline V gene data show CDR1 as KGHDR and CDR2 as SFDVKD. The CDR3 runs 15 residues. The CDR3 protein is CATSDSHSGTDGYTF.

The chain combines TRBV20-1 with TRBJ1-2; lacking DNA, the TRBD1 call made by TCRdb goes unchecked. CDR1 is DFQATT and CDR2 is SNEGSKA in the germline V gene (reference sequence). This CDR3 contains 14 residues. Here the CDR3 reads CSAGQGVGYYGYTF.

The chain recombines TRBV6-5 with TRBJ2-7; the D gene TCRdb calls, TRBD2, cannot be checked with no DNA. The CDR3 is 13 amino acids. Germline CDR1 is MNHEY and CDR2 is SVGAGI. CDR3 in amino acids: CATFSGPSYEQYF.

The chain joins TRBV12-3 or TRBV12-4 to TRBJ1-1; TCRdb calls TRBD1, which cannot be checked without DNA. CDR3 size: 14 residues. This chain's CDR3 is CASSQQVLNTEAFF.